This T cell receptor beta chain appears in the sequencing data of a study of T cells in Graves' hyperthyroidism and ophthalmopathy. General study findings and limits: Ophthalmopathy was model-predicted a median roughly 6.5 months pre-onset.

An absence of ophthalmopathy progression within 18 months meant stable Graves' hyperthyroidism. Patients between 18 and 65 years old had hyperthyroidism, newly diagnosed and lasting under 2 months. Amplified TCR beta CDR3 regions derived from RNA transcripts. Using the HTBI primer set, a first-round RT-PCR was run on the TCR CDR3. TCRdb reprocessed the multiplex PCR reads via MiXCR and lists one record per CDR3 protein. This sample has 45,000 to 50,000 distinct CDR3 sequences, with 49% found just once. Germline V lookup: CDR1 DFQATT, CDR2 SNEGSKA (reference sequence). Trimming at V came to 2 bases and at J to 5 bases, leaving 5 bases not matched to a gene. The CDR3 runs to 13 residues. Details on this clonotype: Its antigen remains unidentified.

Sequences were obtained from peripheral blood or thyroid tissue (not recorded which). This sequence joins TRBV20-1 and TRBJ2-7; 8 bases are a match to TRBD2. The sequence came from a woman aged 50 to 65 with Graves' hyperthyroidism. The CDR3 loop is CSARSGSENEQYF. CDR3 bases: TGCAGTGCTAGAAGCGGGAGCGAGAACGAGCAGTACTTC.